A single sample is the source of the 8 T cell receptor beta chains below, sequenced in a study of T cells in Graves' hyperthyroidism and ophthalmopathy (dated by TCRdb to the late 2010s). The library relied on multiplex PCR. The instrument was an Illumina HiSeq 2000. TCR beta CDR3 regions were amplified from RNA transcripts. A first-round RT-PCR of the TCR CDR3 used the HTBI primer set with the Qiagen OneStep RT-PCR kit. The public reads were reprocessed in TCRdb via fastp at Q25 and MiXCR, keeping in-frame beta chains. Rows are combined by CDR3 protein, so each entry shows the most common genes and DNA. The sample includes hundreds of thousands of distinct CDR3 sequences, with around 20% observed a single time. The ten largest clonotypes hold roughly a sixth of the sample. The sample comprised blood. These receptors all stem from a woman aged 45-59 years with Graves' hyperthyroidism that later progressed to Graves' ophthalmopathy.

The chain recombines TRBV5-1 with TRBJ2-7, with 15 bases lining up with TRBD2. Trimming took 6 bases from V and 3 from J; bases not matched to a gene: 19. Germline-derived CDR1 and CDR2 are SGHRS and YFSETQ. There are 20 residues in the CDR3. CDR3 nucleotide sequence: TGCGCCAGCACCCGAACCGAAACCGGGACTAGCGGGGGGTCTGTCTACGAGCAGTACTTC. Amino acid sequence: CASTRTETGTSGGSVYEQYF.

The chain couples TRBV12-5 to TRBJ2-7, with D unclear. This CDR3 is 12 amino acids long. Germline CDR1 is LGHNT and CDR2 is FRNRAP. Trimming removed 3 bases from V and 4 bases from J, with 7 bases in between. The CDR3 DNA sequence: TGTGCTAGTGGTTTTAGCCCTTACGAGCAGTACTTC. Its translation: CASGFSPYEQYF. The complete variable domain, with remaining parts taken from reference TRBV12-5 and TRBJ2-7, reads DARVTQTPRHKVTEMGQEVTMRCQPILGHNTVFWYRQTMMQGLELLAYFRNRAPLDDSGMPKDRFSAEMPDATLATLKIQPSEPRDSAVYFCASGFSPYEQYFGPGTRLTVT.

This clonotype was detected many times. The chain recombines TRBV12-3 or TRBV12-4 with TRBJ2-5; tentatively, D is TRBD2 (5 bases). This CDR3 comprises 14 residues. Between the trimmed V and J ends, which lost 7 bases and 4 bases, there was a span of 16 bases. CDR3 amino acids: CASKSGGYAETQYF. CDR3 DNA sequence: TGTGCCAGCAAGAGCGGAGGCTACGCAGAGACCCAGTACTTC.

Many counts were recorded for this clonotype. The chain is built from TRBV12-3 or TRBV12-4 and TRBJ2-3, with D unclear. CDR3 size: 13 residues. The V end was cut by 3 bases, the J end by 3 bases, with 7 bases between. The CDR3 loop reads CASSFGRTDTQYF. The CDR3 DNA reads TGTGCCAGCAGTTTCGGGCGGACAGATACGCAGTATTTT.

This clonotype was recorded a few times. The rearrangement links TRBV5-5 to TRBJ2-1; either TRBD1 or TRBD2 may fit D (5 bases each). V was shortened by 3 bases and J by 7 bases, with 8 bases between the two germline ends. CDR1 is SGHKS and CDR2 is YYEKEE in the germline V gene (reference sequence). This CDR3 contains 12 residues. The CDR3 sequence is CASSWGWNEQFF. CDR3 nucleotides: TGTGCCAGCAGCTGGGGGTGGAATGAGCAGTTCTTC.

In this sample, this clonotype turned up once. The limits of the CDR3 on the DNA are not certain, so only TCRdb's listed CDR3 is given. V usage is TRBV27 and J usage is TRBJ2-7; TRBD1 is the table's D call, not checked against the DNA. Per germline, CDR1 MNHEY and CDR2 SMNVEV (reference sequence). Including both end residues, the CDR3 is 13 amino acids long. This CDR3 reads CASSTSGQYEQYF.

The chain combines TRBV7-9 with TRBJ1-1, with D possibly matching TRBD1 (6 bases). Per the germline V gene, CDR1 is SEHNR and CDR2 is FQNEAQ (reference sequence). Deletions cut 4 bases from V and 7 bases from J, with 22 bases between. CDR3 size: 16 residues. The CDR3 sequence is CASSYLGGRGGGEAFF. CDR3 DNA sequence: TGTGCCAGCAGCTACCTGGGTGGACGGGGGGGCGGTGAAGCTTTCTTT.

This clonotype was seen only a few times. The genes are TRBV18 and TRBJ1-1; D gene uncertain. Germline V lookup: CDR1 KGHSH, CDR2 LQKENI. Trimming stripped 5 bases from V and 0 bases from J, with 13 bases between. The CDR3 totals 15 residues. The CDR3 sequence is CASSMRTAMNTEAFF. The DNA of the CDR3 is TGTGCCAGCTCAATGCGAACTGCGATGAACACTGAAGCTTTCTTT.